This T cell receptor (beta chain) comes out of a study of neoadjuvant nivolumab and ipilimumab in lung cancer. About the study: The combination arm added day-1 ipilimumab 1 mg/kg to nivolumab 3 mg/kg on days 1, 15, 29.

The V and J ends lost 4 bases and 5 bases respectively, with 13 bases between them. This CDR3 is 14 amino acids long. The V gene's germline CDR1 is MGHDK and CDR2 SYGVNS. Method: immunoSEQ multiplex PCR; TCRdb's copy keeps in-frame clones and lacks some. The data contain roughly 20,000 clones, around 86% of them singletons. The receptor was isolated from an adult with non-small cell lung cancer. V is TRBV25-1 and J is TRBJ2-3; D is undetermined. The material sequenced was peripheral blood, taken before neoadjuvant nivolumab, alone or with ipilimumab. The CDR3 loop reads CASSAHPTGDTQYF. CDR3 in DNA: TGTGCCAGCAGTGCACACCCTACCGGAGATACGCAGTATTTT.